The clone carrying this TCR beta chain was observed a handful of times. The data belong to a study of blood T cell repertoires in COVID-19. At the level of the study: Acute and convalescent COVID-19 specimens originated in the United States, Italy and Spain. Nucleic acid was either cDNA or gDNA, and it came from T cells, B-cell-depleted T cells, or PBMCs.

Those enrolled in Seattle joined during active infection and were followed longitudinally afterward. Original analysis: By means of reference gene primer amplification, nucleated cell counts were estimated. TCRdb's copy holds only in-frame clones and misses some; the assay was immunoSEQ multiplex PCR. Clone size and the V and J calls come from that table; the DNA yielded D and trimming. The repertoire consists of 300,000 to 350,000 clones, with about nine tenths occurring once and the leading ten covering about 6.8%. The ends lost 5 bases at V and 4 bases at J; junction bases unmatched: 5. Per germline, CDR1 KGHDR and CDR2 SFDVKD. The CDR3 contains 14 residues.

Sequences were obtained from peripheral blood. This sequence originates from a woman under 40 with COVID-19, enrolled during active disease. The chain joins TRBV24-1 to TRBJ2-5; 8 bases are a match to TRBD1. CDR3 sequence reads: CATSALDRVETQYF. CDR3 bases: TGTGCCACCAGTGCCTTGGACAGGGTAGAGACCCAGTACTTC.